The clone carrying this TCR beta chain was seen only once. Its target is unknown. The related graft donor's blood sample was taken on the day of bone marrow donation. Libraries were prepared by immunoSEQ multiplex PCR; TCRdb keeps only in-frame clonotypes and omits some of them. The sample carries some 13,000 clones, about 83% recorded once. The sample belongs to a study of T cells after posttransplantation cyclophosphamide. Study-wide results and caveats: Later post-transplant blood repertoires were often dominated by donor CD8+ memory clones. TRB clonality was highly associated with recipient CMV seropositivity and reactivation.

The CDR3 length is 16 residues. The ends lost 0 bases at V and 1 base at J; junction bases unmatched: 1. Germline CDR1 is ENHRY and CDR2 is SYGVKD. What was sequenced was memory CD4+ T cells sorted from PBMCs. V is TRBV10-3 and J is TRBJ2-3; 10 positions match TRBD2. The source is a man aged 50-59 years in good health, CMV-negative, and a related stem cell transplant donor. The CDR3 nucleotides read TGTGCCATCAGTGAGTCTACTAGCGGGGGCACAGATACGCAGTATTTT. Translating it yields CAISESTSGGTDTQYF.